The 25 T cell receptor beta chains presented below share a single source sample, sequenced in a study of blood T cell repertoires in COVID-19. TCRdb keeps only in-frame clones here, not all; method: immunoSEQ multiplex PCR. The repertoire consists of about 58,000 clones, with approximately 86% occurring once and the leading ten covering 6% to 8%. What was sequenced was peripheral blood. These receptors all stem from a human donor with active COVID-19. The donor label of this sample is uncertain.

The gene calls are TRBV4-1 and TRBJ1-6; D uncertain. V was clipped by 1 base and J by 7 bases, with 14 bases between them. This CDR3 is 16 amino acids long. Germline lookup yields CDR1 MGHRA and CDR2 YSYEKL. This CDR3 reads CASSQAPTAMNSPLHF. The CDR3 coding sequence is TGCGCCAGCAGCCAAGCTCCCACAGCCATGAATTCACCCCTCCACTTT.

V usage is TRBV5-1 and J usage is TRBJ1-1, with a possible D match to TRBD1 (5 bases). In germline, CDR1 is SGHRS, CDR2 YFSETQ. The CDR3 runs to 11 residues. V was shortened by 0 bases and J by 11 bases, with 8 bases between the two germline ends. The CDR3: CASSLGDSAFF. The CDR3 DNA is TGCGCCAGCAGCTTGGGGGACTCCGCTTTCTTT.

CDR3 coding DNA: TGTGCCACGAGCGGGCTATTGAATTCACCCCTCCACTTT. The encoded protein is CATSGLLNSPLHF. The V call is TRBV19, the J call TRBJ1-6; D gene ambiguous. This CDR3 contains 13 residues. Trimming took off 10 bases at V and 7 bases at J, with 14 bases between the two ends. Germline CDR1 is LNHDA and CDR2 is SQIVND (reference sequence). The complete variable domain, with remaining parts taken from reference TRBV19 and TRBJ1-6, reads DGGITQSPKYLFRKEGQNVTLSCEQNLNHDAMYWYRQDPGQGLRLIYYSQIVNDFQKGDIAEGYSVSREKKESFPLTVTSAQKNPTAFYLCATSGLLNSPLHFGNGTRLTVT.

The CDR3 loop is CASSQEQGRYGYTF. DNA of the CDR3: TGTGCCAGCTCACAGGAACAGGGTCGGTATGGCTACACCTTC. J is TRBJ1-2 and V is TRBV18, with a tentative D call TRBD1 (6 bases). The CDR3 is made up of 14 amino acids. V gave up 4 bases and J gave up 5 bases, with 14 bases separating them. Germline V gene sequence: CDR1 KGHSH, CDR2 LQKENI.

The rearrangement links TRBV18 to TRBJ2-7; D gene uncertain. The CDR3 has 13 residues. Germline CDR1 reads KGHSH; CDR2 reads LQKENI. Trimming took 2 bases from V and 1 from J, leaving 6 bases between them. CDR3 residues: CASSPAQSYEQYF. CDR3 DNA sequence: TGTGCCAGCTCACCAGCTCAGTCCTACGAGCAGTACTTC.

The V call is TRBV5-1, the J call TRBJ1-4, with D possibly being TRBD1 (6 bases). V lost 4 bases to trimming and J lost 1 base, with 14 bases between them. The CDR3 length is 16 residues. Germline CDR1 SGHRS, CDR2 YFSETQ. The CDR3: CASSADPGVTNEKLFF. The CDR3 nucleotides read TGCGCCAGCAGCGCCGACCCAGGGGTAACTAATGAAAAACTGTTTTTT.

The J gene is TRBJ1-1, the V gene TRBV29-1; D uncertain. Trimming shortened V by 0 bases and J by 3 bases, and 8 bases separated the two germline ends. From germline, CDR1 is SQVTM and CDR2 ANQGSEA. The CDR3 sequence is 13 residues long. The CDR3 DNA sequence: TGCAGCGTTGAAGACGGCGGAGACACTGAAGCTTTCTTT. Translated: CSVEDGGDTEAFF.

The rearrangement joins TRBV5-1 to TRBJ1-1, with TRBD1 as a possible D gene (6 bases). V lost 4 bases and J 4 bases, leaving 11 bases between the germline ends. Germline V gene data show CDR1 as SGHRS and CDR2 as YFSETQ. The CDR3 sequence is 13 residues long. CDR3 loop: CASSRGAGTEAFF. The CDR3 nucleotides are TGCGCCAGCAGCCGGGGGGCAGGCACTGAAGCTTTCTTT.

This clone has only a few counts. The rearrangement links TRBV30 to TRBJ2-7; tentatively, D is TRBD1 (5 bases). Between the trimmed V and J ends, which lost 2 bases and 6 bases, there was a span of 11 bases. CDR1 GTSNPN and CDR2 SVGIG come from the germline V gene (reference sequence). The CDR3 is 12 amino acids. This CDR3 is CAWSPRASEQYF. CDR3 bases: TGTGCCTGGAGTCCCAGGGCTAGCGAGCAGTACTTC. The full variable domain, completed using reference TRBV30 and TRBJ2-7, is SQTIHQWPATLVQPVGSPLSLECTVEGTSNPNLYWYRQAAGRGLQLLFYSVGIGQISSEVPQNLSASRPQDRQFILSSKKLLLSDSGFYLCAWSPRASEQYFGPGTRLTVT.

The rearrangement links TRBV9 to TRBJ2-3; D possibly corresponds to TRBD1 (6 bases). Trimming removed 0 bases at V and 1 base at J, with 12 bases between. The CDR3 consists of 16 residues. Germline-derived CDR1 and CDR2 are SGDLS and YYNGEE. CDR3 region: CASSVGTGSRTDTQYF. The CDR3 bases are TGTGCCAGCAGCGTAGGTACAGGGTCCCGCACAGATACGCAGTATTTT. Drawing the rest from reference TRBV9 and TRBJ2-3, the complete variable domain is DSGVTQTPKHLITATGQRVTLRCSPRSGDLSVYWYQQSLDQGLQFLIQYYNGEERAKGNILERFSAQQFPDLHSELNLSSLELGDSALYFCASSVGTGSRTDTQYFGPGTRLTVL.

This sequence joins TRBV4-1 and TRBJ1-3; no clear D. This CDR3 spans 20 amino acids. V was trimmed by 1 base and J by 0 bases, leaving 22 bases between them. Per germline, CDR1 MGHRA and CDR2 YSYEKL. CDR3 DNA sequence: TGCGCCAGCAGCCAAGTTCGAGCAGGATGGGTTGCCTTCTCTGGAAACACCATATATTTT. Encoded protein: CASSQVRAGWVAFSGNTIYF.

The chain carries TRBV6-2 or TRBV6-3 and TRBJ2-5; perhaps TRBD2 as D (6 bases). V was cut by 6 bases and J by 1 base, with 12 bases left in between. From germline, CDR1 is MNHEY and CDR2 SVGEGT. The CDR3 has 14 amino acids. CDR3 sequence reads: CASSQGGAQETQYF. DNA for the CDR3: TGTGCCAGCAGCCAGGGAGGAGCCCAAGAGACCCAGTACTTC.

CDR3 region: CASSPIEGGFYNEQFF. In DNA, the CDR3 is TGTGCCAGCAGCCCCATTGAGGGAGGGTTCTACAATGAGCAGTTCTTC. This chain joins TRBV14 and TRBJ2-1; TRBD2 matches at 7 bases. CDR1 is SGHDN, CDR2 FVKESK, per germline. V was clipped by 4 bases and J by 3 bases; unmatched bases: 9. The CDR3 contains 16 residues.

The chain uses TRBV5-6 and TRBJ1-2; unclear D gene. V was clipped by 1 base and J by 5 bases, with 6 bases between them. In germline, CDR1 is SGHDT, CDR2 YYEEEE. This CDR3 region has 12 residues. CDR3: CASSLYGYGYTF. DNA for the CDR3: TGTGCCAGCAGCTTGTACGGGTATGGCTACACCTTC.

The chain carries TRBV27 and TRBJ2-1; 7 bases map to TRBD2. V lost 5 bases and J lost 4; bases outside the gene matches: 5. The CDR3 length is 14 residues. The germline CDR1 and CDR2 sequences are MNHEY and SMNVEV (reference sequence). The CDR3 is CASSPLAAYNEQFF. The CDR3 DNA reads TGTGCCAGCAGTCCCCTAGCGGCTTACAATGAGCAGTTCTTC.

CDR3 residues: CASSPRTLRKQYF. The CDR3 region has the DNA TGTGCCAGCAGCCCTCGTACCCTACGAAAGCAGTACTTC. The V gene is TRBV7-8, the J gene TRBJ2-7; D gene unclear. The germline V and J ends were trimmed by 5 bases and 8 bases, with 16 bases remaining between them. Germline V gene sequence: CDR1 SGHVS, CDR2 FQNEAQ. The CDR3 covers 13 residues.

This chain joins TRBV5-1 and TRBJ1-3; D not certain. CDR1 SGHRS and CDR2 YFSETQ come from the germline V gene. The germline V and J ends were trimmed by 4 bases and 2 bases, with 7 bases remaining between them. The CDR3 runs 13 residues. Here the CDR3 reads CASSPEAGNTIYF. The CDR3 bases are TGCGCCAGCAGCCCCGAGGCTGGAAACACCATATATTTT.

This chain connects TRBV11-2 to TRBJ1-5, with TRBD1 as a possible D gene (6 bases). Germline CDR1 and CDR2: SGHAT and FQNNGV. Trimming stripped 2 bases from V and 5 bases from J, with 10 bases between. This CDR3 contains 14 residues. The CDR3 nucleotides are TGTGCCAGCAGCTTAAGGGACACATATCAGCCCCAGCATTTT. As protein: CASSLRDTYQPQHF. Complete variable domain (other parts from reference TRBV11-2 and TRBJ1-5): EAGVAQSPRYKIIEKRQSVAFWCNPISGHATLYWYQQILGQGPKLLIQFQNNGVVDDSQLPKDRFSAERLKGVDSTLKIQPAKLEDSAVYLCASSLRDTYQPQHFGDGTRLSIL.

This rearrangement joins TRBV5-1 to TRBJ2-1; 14 bases match TRBD2. The CDR3 contains 13 residues. J was trimmed by 7 bases and V by 7 bases; bases with no gene match: 1. CDR1 and CDR2 (germline): SGHRS, YFSETQ. The CDR3 region has the DNA TGCGCCAGCGGACTAGCGGGAGGAAATGAGCAGTTCTTC. This gives the protein CASGLAGGNEQFF.

J is TRBJ2-2 and V is TRBV5-6; TRBD1 matches at 8 bases. This CDR3 comprises 14 residues. Looked up from germline, CDR1 is SGHDT and CDR2 is YYEEEE. The trim removed 0 bases at V and 5 bases at J, leaving 0 bases unmatched. The CDR3 reads CASSLDRGTGELFF. Here the CDR3 DNA reads TGTGCCAGCAGCTTGGACAGGGGGACCGGGGAGCTGTTTTTT.

The chain couples TRBV28 to TRBJ1-5; no firm D call. The CDR3 has 13 amino acids. Germline values: CDR1 MDHEN, CDR2 SYDVKM. The ends were cut back, 5 bases at V and 9 bases at J, with 14 bases in the middle. CDR3 sequence (DNA): TGTGCCAGCAGTCCCGGGTTGGTTTTGCCCCAGCATTTT. Protein sequence: CASSPGLVLPQHF.

The chain carries TRBV27 and TRBJ2-2; D perhaps matches TRBD2 (6 bases). The V and J ends lost 6 bases and 5 bases respectively, with 10 bases between them. Germline V CDR1 and CDR2: MNHEY, SMNVEV (reference sequence). This CDR3 is 13 amino acids long. CDR3 sequence (DNA): TGTGCCAGCAGCCACGGGGGAACCGGGGAGCTGTTTTTT. The encoded protein is CASSHGGTGELFF.

The chain uses TRBV15 and TRBJ1-6; no firm D call. The CDR3 spans 17 residues. Trimming removed 1 base from V and 2 bases from J, with 12 bases in between. Germline values: CDR1 LNHNV, CDR2 YYDKDF (reference sequence). CDR3 nucleotides: TGTGCCACCAGCAGAGCGGAGGGAAGCACCTATAATTCACCCCTCCACTTT. Encoded protein: CATSRAEGSTYNSPLHF.

This chain uses TRBV28 with TRBJ2-6, with D perhaps matching TRBD1 (6 bases). The germline V gene encodes CDR1 MDHEN and CDR2 SYDVKM. CDR3 length: 15 residues. Trimming shortened V by 6 bases and J by 1 base, and 10 bases separated the two germline ends. The CDR3 DNA sequence: TGTGCCAGCAGCAACACAGGGTCTGGGGCCAACGTCCTGACTTTC. It translates to CASSNTGSGANVLTF. Variable domain in full (rest from reference TRBV28 and TRBJ2-6): DVKVTQSSRYLVKRTGEKVFLECVQDMDHENMFWYRQDPGLGLRLIYFSYDVKMKEKGDIPEGYSVSREKKERFSLILESASTNQTSMYLCASSNTGSGANVLTFGAGSRLTVL.

J is TRBJ1-6 and V is TRBV11-2, with TRBD1 matching 8 bases. Germline values: CDR1 SGHAT, CDR2 FQNNGV. The CDR3 spans 15 residues. Trimming at V came to 5 bases and at J to 5 bases, leaving 5 bases not matched to a gene. The CDR3 loop reads CASSPRTGNNSPLHF. CDR3 coding DNA: TGTGCCAGCAGCCCCAGGACAGGGAATAATTCACCCCTCCACTTT. Full variable domain (remainder filled in from reference TRBV11-2 and TRBJ1-6): EAGVAQSPRYKIIEKRQSVAFWCNPISGHATLYWYQQILGQGPKLLIQFQNNGVVDDSQLPKDRFSAERLKGVDSTLKIQPAKLEDSAVYLCASSPRTGNNSPLHFGNGTRLTVT.